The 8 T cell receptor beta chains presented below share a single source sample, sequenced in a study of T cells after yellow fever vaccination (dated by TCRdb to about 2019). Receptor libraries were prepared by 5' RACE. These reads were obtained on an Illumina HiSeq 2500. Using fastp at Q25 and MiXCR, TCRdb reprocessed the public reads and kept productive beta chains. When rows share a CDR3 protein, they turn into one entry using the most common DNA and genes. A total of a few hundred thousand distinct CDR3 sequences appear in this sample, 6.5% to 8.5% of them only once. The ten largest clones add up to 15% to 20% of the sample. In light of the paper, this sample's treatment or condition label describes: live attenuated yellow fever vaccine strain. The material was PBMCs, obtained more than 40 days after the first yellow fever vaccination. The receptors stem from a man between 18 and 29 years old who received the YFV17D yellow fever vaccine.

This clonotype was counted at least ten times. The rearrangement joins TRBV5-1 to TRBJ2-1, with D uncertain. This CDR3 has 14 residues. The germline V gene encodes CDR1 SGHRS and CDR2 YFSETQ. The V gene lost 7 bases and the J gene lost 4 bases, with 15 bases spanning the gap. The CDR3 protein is CASSGGSGYNEQFF. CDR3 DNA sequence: TGCGCCAGCTCAGGCGGCAGTGGGTACAATGAGCAGTTCTTC. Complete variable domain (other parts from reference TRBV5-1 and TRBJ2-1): KAGVTQTPRYLIKTRGQQVTLSCSPISGHRSVSWYQQTPGQGLQFLFEYFSETQRNKGNFPGRFSGRQFSNSRSEMNVSTLELGDSALYLCASSGGSGYNEQFFGPGTRLTVL.

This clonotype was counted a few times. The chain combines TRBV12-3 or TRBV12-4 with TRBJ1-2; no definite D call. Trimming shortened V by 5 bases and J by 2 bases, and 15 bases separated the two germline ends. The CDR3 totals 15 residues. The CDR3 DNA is TGTGCCAGCAGTCCCCGGAGGACCGCGAACTATGGCTACACCTTC. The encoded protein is CASSPRRTANYGYTF.

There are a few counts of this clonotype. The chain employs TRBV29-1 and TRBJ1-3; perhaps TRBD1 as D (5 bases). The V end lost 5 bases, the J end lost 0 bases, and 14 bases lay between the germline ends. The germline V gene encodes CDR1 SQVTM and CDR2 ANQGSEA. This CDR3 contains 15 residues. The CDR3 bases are TGCAGCGTTCGCACCGGGGCGGACTCTGGAAACACCATATATTTT. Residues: CSVRTGADSGNTIYF. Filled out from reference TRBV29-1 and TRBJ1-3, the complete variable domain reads SAVISQKPSRDICQRGTSLTIQCQVDSQVTMMFWYRQQPGQSLTLIATANQGSEATYESGFVIDKFPISRPNLTFSTLTVSNMSPEDSSIYLCSVRTGADSGNTIYFGEGSWLTVV.

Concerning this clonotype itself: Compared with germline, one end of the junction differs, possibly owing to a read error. The CDR3 spells CASSLAGIWDTEDFF. The CDR3 coding sequence is TGTGCCAGCAGCTTGGCCGGGATATGGGACACTGAAGATTTCTTT. This chain connects TRBV5-4 to TRBJ1-1; tentative D call: TRBD1 (6 bases). The CDR3 has 15 amino acids. Germline V lookup: CDR1 SGHNT, CDR2 YYREEE (reference sequence).

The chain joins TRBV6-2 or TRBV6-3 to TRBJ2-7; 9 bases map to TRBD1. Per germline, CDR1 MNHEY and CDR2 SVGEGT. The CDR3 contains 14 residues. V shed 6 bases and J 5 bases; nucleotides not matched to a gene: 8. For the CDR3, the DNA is TGTGCCAGCAGCCGCTCGGGACAGGGTCACGAGCAGTACTTC. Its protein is CASSRSGQGHEQYF.

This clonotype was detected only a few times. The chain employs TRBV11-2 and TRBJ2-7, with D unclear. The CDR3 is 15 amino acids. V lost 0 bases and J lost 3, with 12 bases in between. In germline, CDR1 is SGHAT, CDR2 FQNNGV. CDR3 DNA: TGTGCCAGCAGCTTAGAATTAGGGCAGCTCTACGAGCAGTACTTC. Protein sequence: CASSLELGQLYEQYF.

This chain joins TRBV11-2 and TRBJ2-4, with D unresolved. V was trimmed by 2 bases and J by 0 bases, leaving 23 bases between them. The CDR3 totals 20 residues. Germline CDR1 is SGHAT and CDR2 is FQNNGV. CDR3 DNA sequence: TGTGCCAGCAGCTTAATGAGGCCATCTCTATCCCATTTAGCCAAAAACATTCAGTACTTC. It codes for CASSLMRPSLSHLAKNIQYF.

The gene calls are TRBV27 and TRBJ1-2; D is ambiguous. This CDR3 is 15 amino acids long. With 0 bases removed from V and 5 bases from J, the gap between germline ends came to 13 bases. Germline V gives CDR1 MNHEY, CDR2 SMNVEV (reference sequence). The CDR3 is CASSLSGIGWYGYTF. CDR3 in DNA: TGTGCCAGCAGTTTATCAGGGATCGGTTGGTATGGCTACACCTTC.